These 27 T cell receptor beta chains share one sample of origin, sequenced in a study of regulatory T cells in long-lasting Graves disease (dated by TCRdb to about 2021). Libraries were made using multiplex PCR. Sequencing was performed on an Illumina HiSeq 4000. TCR beta libraries were built with iRepertoire HTBI primers and Arm-PCR amplification of CDR3 regions. TCRdb applied fastp at Q25 and MiXCR to the public reads, then kept only in-frame beta chains. One record per CDR3 amino acid sequence lists the most common genes and DNA. The sample profile shows 420,000 or so distinct CDR3 sequences; roughly 17% of them were found once. The ten largest clonotypes hold 23% of the sample. What this sample's time point label stands for: newly diagnosed GD, antithyroid drugs for less than 3 months. For both TCR sequencing and RNA sequencing, RNA was extracted from PBMCs using TRIzol. These records were also assigned to another study, of T cells in Graves' hyperthyroidism and ophthalmopathy.

The material was peripheral blood mononuclear cells (PBMCs), obtained at new diagnosis, from a patient treated with antithyroid drugs. The receptors derive from a woman aged 18-29 years with Graves disease. Donor details come from another sample of the same person, matched by shared clones.

Only a few counts were recorded for this clonotype. This chain connects TRBV20-1 to TRBJ1-5; weak D call: TRBD1 (5 bases). Germline values: CDR1 DFQATT, CDR2 SNEGSKA (reference sequence). This CDR3 contains 16 residues. Trimming took 0 bases from V and 0 from J, leaving 12 bases between them. The CDR3 reads CSARDRTRVSNQPQHF. For the CDR3, the DNA is TGCAGTGCTAGAGACAGGACCAGGGTTAGCAATCAGCCCCAGCATTTT.

This clonotype was picked up many times. This sequence joins TRBV2 and TRBJ2-3; D might be TRBD2 (5 bases). The DNA matches TRBJ2-5 better at its end, which makes the J call doubtful. The CDR3 is made up of 14 amino acids. The germline V gene encodes CDR1 SNHLY and CDR2 FYNNEI. CDR3 nucleotide sequence: TGTGCCAGCACTCCCATAGGGAGCGGAGGGACCCAGTACTTC. Encoded protein: CASTPIGSGGTQYF.

V is TRBV27 and J is TRBJ2-3; the match to TRBD1 covers 8 bases. The CDR3 runs to 16 residues. The germline CDR1 and CDR2 sequences are MNHEY and SMNVEV (reference sequence). The ends lost 7 bases at V and 3 bases at J; junction bases unmatched: 12. The CDR3 coding sequence is TGTGCCAGCATCAAGGGGGGCAGGGGGCCAACAGATACGCAGTATTTT. Protein sequence: CASIKGGRGPTDTQYF.

This clonotype was counted many times. The J gene is TRBJ2-1, the V gene TRBV20-1; 7 bases match TRBD2. Germline CDR1 is DFQATT and CDR2 is SNEGSKA (reference sequence). The junction had 7 bases not matched to a gene; V was cut back by 0 bases and J by 5 bases. This CDR3 comprises 15 residues. The DNA of the CDR3 is TGCAGTGCTAGAGATCACGGCGGGAGAAACAATGAGCAGTTCTTC. It yields the protein CSARDHGGRNNEQFF.

This clonotype was seen many times. The V and J genes are TRBV2 and TRBJ1-2, with D perhaps TRBD1 (5 bases). Germline values: CDR1 SNHLY, CDR2 FYNNEI. The CDR3 spans 14 residues. Between the trimmed V and J ends, which lost 2 bases and 8 bases, there was a span of 15 bases. CDR3 DNA: TGTGCCAGCAGTGAATTACAGGTGGTAAGGGGCTACACCTTC. Translating it yields CASSELQVVRGYTF.

This clonotype has a handful of counts. CDR3 in DNA: TGCAGTGCTAGAAGGTCTAGCGGGACCAACGAGCAGTACTTC. As protein: CSARRSSGTNEQYF. This chain uses TRBV20-1 with TRBJ2-7; 9 bases are a match to TRBD2. The CDR3 extends over 14 amino acids. Germline V gene data show CDR1 as DFQATT and CDR2 as SNEGSKA (reference sequence). With 2 bases clipped from V and 5 bases from J, the junction kept 7 bases outside the gene matches.

This clonotype was seen ten or more times. The chain combines TRBV10-3 with TRBJ2-4, with 10 bases lining up with TRBD2. In germline, CDR1 is ENHRY, CDR2 SYGVKD. V trimming: 0 bases; J trimming: 7 bases; junction bases outside the gene matches: 12. This CDR3 has 18 amino acids. CDR3 in amino acids: CAISESKAGGPLENIQYF. DNA for the CDR3: TGTGCCATCAGTGAGTCGAAAGCGGGAGGGCCGCTAGAGAACATTCAGTACTTC.

In this sample, this clonotype turned up many times. The V call is TRBV29-1, the J call TRBJ2-1; unclear D gene. Trimming left V 6 bases short and J 5 bases short, with 5 bases between. The CDR3 sequence is 10 residues long. CDR1 and CDR2 from the germline V gene are SQVTM and ANQGSEA. The CDR3 loop is CSVGNNEQFF. CDR3 coding DNA: TGCAGCGTAGGGAACAATGAGCAGTTCTTC.

This clonotype was counted many times. J is TRBJ2-1 and V is TRBV6-2 or TRBV6-3; 7 bases line up with TRBD2. V shed 7 bases, J shed 5 bases, and the junction held 11 bases outside the gene matches. CDR3 length: 15 amino acids. Looked up from germline, CDR1 is MNHEY and CDR2 is SVGEGT. CDR3 region: CASTQRASGDNEQFF. Here the CDR3 DNA reads TGTGCCAGCACCCAACGGGCTAGCGGAGACAATGAGCAGTTCTTC.

This clonotype was found many times. The V call is TRBV20-1, the J call TRBJ2-1; D perhaps matches TRBD1 (6 bases). The CDR3 runs 15 residues. The V gene's germline CDR1 is DFQATT and CDR2 SNEGSKA (reference sequence). The ends were cut back, 0 bases at V and 10 bases at J, with 19 bases in the middle. The CDR3 DNA is TGCAGTGCTAGAGATAAAACAGGGATACGGACCGAGCAGTTCTTC. Translated: CSARDKTGIRTEQFF.

In its sample, this clonotype was seen many times. The chain recombines TRBV7-9 with TRBJ2-7; 7 bases agree with TRBD1. CDR1 SEHNR and CDR2 FQNEAQ come from the germline V gene (reference sequence). The J segment lost 3 bases and the V segment lost 5 bases, leaving 7 bases of the junction unmatched. The CDR3 contains 14 residues. The CDR3 reads CASSKQGSVYEQYF. CDR3 coding DNA: TGTGCCAGCAGCAAACAGGGGTCGGTCTACGAGCAGTACTTC.

This clonotype showed up just a few times. The chain has TRBV6-2 or TRBV6-3 and TRBJ1-1, with D hard to call. This CDR3 comprises 15 residues. Deletions cut 0 bases from V and 1 base from J, with 9 bases between. Germline V gene sequence: CDR1 MNHEY, CDR2 SVGEGT. The CDR3: CASSYSQIPNTEAFF. CDR3 nucleotides: TGTGCCAGCAGTTACTCTCAGATACCGAACACTGAAGCTTTCTTT.

This clonotype came up a few times. A much larger clone lies a single base off, so this may be a read error. The rearrangement links TRBV2 to TRBJ2-3; possibly TRBD2 for D (6 bases). V lost 6 bases to trimming and J lost 2 bases, with 15 bases between them. The germline gives CDR1 SNHLY, CDR2 FYNNEI. The CDR3 runs 15 residues. The CDR3: CASSAGTGLTDTQYF. CDR3 in DNA: TGTGCCAGCAGCGCCGGGACTGGCCTCACAGATACGCAGTATTTT.

The chain is built from TRBV27 and TRBJ2-7; 8 bases are a match to TRBD1. Germline CDR1 and CDR2: MNHEY and SMNVEV (reference sequence). CDR3 length: 15 amino acids. V shed 6 bases, J shed 3 bases, and the junction held 10 bases outside the gene matches. The CDR3, as DNA: TGTGCCAGCAGCAGCGGACAGGGATGGGACTACGAGCAGTACTTC. Its protein product is CASSSGQGWDYEQYF.

The sample holds a few counts of this clonotype. V and J are TRBV27 and TRBJ1-1, with TRBD1 as a possible D gene (6 bases). This CDR3 contains 15 residues. Germline V lookup: CDR1 MNHEY, CDR2 SMNVEV (reference sequence). V lost 4 bases, J lost 4 bases, and 16 bases lay in between. The CDR3: CASSSSRGSGTEAFF. The DNA for the CDR3 is TGTGCCAGCAGTTCTAGCAGGGGTAGTGGCACTGAAGCTTTCTTT.

This clonotype has ten or more counts. The J gene is TRBJ2-2, the V gene TRBV28; 9 bases match TRBD1. The germline gives CDR1 MDHEN, CDR2 SYDVKM. The CDR3 sequence is 15 residues long. The J segment lost 5 bases and the V segment lost 3 bases, leaving 4 bases of the junction unmatched. The CDR3 sequence: CASSLGQGLTGELFF. The DNA of the CDR3 is TGTGCCAGCAGTTTGGGACAGGGCCTTACCGGGGAGCTGTTTTTT.

This clonotype was seen at least ten times. J is TRBJ2-7 and V is TRBV5-1; TRBD1 might be the D (6 bases). V lost 0 bases and J 2 bases, leaving 15 bases between the germline ends. The CDR3 sequence is 16 residues long. Germline V lookup: CDR1 SGHRS, CDR2 YFSETQ. CDR3 nucleotides: TGCGCCAGCAGCTTGGCCCTCCGGGACACGACCTACGAGCAGTACTTC. Protein sequence: CASSLALRDTTYEQYF.

In its sample, this clonotype was seen many times. This chain links TRBV6-1 with TRBJ1-1; maybe TRBD1 (6 bases). The length of the CDR3 is 14 residues. V was pared by 5 bases and J by 2 bases, with 12 bases between. The germline V gene has CDR1 MNHNS and CDR2 SASEGT. CDR3 residues: CASSPGTTNTEAFF. The DNA of the CDR3 is TGTGCCAGCAGTCCCGGGACAACCAACACTGAAGCTTTCTTT.

This clonotype was seen many times. J is TRBJ2-7 and V is TRBV24-1; 8 nucleotides agree with TRBD2. Germline V gene sequence: CDR1 KGHDR, CDR2 SFDVKD. The CDR3 extends over 13 amino acids. The junction had 4 bases not matched to a gene; V was cut back by 4 bases and J by 6 bases. The CDR3 coding sequence is TGTGCCACCAGTGAAGGGACTAGTTTCGAGCAGTACTTC. Translation gives CATSEGTSFEQYF.

The table lists this clonotype with many counts. This chain links TRBV11-2 with TRBJ1-1, with D tentatively TRBD1 (5 bases). In germline, CDR1 is SGHAT, CDR2 FQNNGV. The CDR3 runs to 15 residues. V was shortened by 4 bases and J by 2 bases, with 14 bases between the two germline ends. The CDR3 sequence is CASSYSRQLNTEAFF. The CDR3 DNA reads as TGTGCCAGCAGCTATAGTAGACAGCTCAACACTGAAGCTTTCTTT.

The chain uses TRBV27 and TRBJ2-1, with 10 bases fitting TRBD2. The CDR3 has 14 amino acids. The germline V gene has CDR1 MNHEY and CDR2 SMNVEV (reference sequence). Trimming removed 6 bases from V and 7 bases from J; junction bases left unmatched: 6. CDR3 in amino acids: CASSRLAGWNEQFF. The CDR3 bases are TGTGCCAGCAGCAGACTAGCGGGTTGGAATGAGCAGTTCTTC.

This clonotype has a count of ten or more. The V call is TRBV6-1, the J call TRBJ2-1, with TRBD1 matching over 9 bases. V lost 4 bases, J lost 7 bases, and 5 bases stayed unmatched. There are 14 residues in the CDR3. Germline CDR1 is MNHNS and CDR2 is SASEGT. The CDR3 DNA sequence: TGTGCCAGCAGTGGACAGGGGGGATCAAATGAGCAGTTCTTC. This encodes CASSGQGGSNEQFF.

This clonotype was observed at least ten times. The chain has TRBV5-1 and TRBJ2-7; 8 bases match TRBD2. Looked up from germline, CDR1 is SGHRS and CDR2 is YFSETQ. CDR3 length: 14 residues. The V segment lost 5 bases and the J segment 5 bases; nucleotides outside the gene matches: 9. The CDR3 coding sequence is TGCGCCAGCAGAGAGATAGCGGGAACCAACGAGCAGTACTTC. Protein product: CASREIAGTNEQYF.

This clonotype was observed a handful of times. V and J are TRBV5-1 and TRBJ2-2, with 11 bases that match TRBD2. Germline CDR1 is SGHRS and CDR2 is YFSETQ. The CDR3 length is 18 residues. Trimming at V came to 2 bases and at J to 0 bases, leaving 6 bases not matched to a gene. This CDR3 is CASSFLAGGSSNTGELFF. The CDR3 DNA follows: TGCGCCAGCAGCTTCCTAGCGGGAGGCTCATCGAACACCGGGGAGCTGTTTTTT.

This clonotype was picked up many times. The genes are TRBV20-1 and TRBJ2-7; 7 bases fit TRBD2. The CDR3 length is 15 residues. The germline V gene encodes CDR1 DFQATT and CDR2 SNEGSKA (reference sequence). V shed 4 bases and J 2 bases; nucleotides not matched to a gene: 11. The chain's CDR3 is CSANPGAGRTYEQYF. Written as DNA, the CDR3 is TGCAGTGCTAACCCCGGAGCGGGGCGGACCTACGAGCAGTACTTC.

Many counts were recorded for this clonotype. The CDR3 DNA sequence: TGTGCCAGCAGCTCGCAGGGACGAACTGAAGCTTTCTTT. Its protein is CASSSQGRTEAFF. The chain uses TRBV7-6 and TRBJ1-1; maybe TRBD1 (5 bases). From germline, CDR1 is SGHVS and CDR2 FNYEAQ. The CDR3 has 13 amino acids. V dropped 4 bases and J dropped 5 bases, with 11 bases sitting between them.

This clonotype was recorded many times. J is TRBJ2-3 and V is TRBV5-1; 8 positions match TRBD1. Germline trimming cut 1 base from V and 3 bases from J; bases unmatched to any gene: 7. Germline CDR1 reads SGHRS; CDR2 reads YFSETQ. This CDR3 spans 16 amino acids. The CDR3: CASSLWGQDRTDTQYF. CDR3 coding DNA: TGCGCCAGCAGCTTGTGGGGACAGGATCGTACAGATACGCAGTATTTT.